This TCR beta chain was captured in a study of T-cell memory formation after mild COVID-19. The 5'RACE method, run with constant-segment primers, produced TCR alpha and TCR beta cDNA libraries (carrying sample barcodes and UMIs). TCRdb reanalysed the 5' RACE reads using MiXCR and keeps one entry per CDR3 protein. The table records fewer than 350,000 distinct CDR3 sequences, roughly 15% of them present only once. The sample taken for sequencing was PBMCs or a T cell subset sorted from them (not recorded which). This TCR was recovered from a man aged 18 to 29 who had mild COVID-19 (a few samples of this study predate the infection). Cell type and time point are not known.

Here the CDR3 DNA reads TGCAGCGTGGTTGGTAGCACCGGGGAGCTGTTTTTT. Translating gives CSVVGSTGELFF. The chain recombines TRBV29-1 with TRBJ2-2; D ambiguous. Germline V gene sequence: CDR1 SQVTM, CDR2 ANQGSEA. Between the trimmed V and J ends, which lost 6 bases and 4 bases, there was a span of 9 bases. The CDR3 spans 12 residues.